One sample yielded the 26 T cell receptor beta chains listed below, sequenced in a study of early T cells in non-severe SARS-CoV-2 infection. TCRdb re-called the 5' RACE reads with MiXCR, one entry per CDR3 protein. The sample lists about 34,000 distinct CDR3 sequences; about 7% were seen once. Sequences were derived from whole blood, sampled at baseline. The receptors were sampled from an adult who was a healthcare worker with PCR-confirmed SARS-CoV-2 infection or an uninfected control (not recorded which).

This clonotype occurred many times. The CDR3 here is CASSLDGVPNEQFF. DNA for the CDR3: TGTGCCAGCAGCTTGGATGGGGTACCCAATGAGCAGTTCTTC. This sequence joins TRBV5-4 and TRBJ2-1; D is ambiguous. This CDR3 is 14 amino acids long. Germline CDR1 reads SGHNT; CDR2 reads YYREEE (reference sequence). V was shortened by 0 bases and J by 6 bases, with 10 bases between the two germline ends.

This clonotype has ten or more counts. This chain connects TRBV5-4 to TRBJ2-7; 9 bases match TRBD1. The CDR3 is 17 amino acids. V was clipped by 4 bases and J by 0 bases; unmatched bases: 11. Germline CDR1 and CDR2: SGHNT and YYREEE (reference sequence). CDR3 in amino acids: CASSQLDRGGSSYEQYF. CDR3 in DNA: TGTGCCAGCAGCCAACTTGACAGGGGGGGAAGCTCCTACGAGCAGTACTTC.

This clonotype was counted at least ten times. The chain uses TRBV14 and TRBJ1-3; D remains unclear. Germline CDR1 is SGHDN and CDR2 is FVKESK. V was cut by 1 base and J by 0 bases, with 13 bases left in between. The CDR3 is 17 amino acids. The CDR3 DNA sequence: TGTGCCAGCAGCCAAGTTCTGGGTTTGGGCTCTGGAAACACCATATATTTT. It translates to CASSQVLGLGSGNTIYF.

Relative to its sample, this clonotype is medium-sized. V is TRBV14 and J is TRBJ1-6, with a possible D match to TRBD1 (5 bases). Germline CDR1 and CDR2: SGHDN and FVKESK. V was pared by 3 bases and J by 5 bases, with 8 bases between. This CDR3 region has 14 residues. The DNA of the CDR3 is TGTGCCAGCAGCCAGGGGCGGAATAATTCACCCCTCCACTTT. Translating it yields CASSQGRNNSPLHF.

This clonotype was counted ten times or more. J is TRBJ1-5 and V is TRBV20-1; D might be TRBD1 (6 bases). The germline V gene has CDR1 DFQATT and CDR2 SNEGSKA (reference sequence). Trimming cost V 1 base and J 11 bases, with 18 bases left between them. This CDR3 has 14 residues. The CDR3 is CSARATGSSGSQHF. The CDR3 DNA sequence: TGCAGTGCTAGAGCCACAGGGTCTTCCGGGTCCCAGCATTTT.

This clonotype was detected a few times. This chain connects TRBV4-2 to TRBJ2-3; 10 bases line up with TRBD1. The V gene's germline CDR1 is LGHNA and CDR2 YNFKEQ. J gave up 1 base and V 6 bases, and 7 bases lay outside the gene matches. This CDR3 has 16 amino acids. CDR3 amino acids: CASSSIGTGGTDTQYF. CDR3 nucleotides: TGTGCCAGCAGTAGTATTGGGACAGGGGGCACAGATACGCAGTATTTT.

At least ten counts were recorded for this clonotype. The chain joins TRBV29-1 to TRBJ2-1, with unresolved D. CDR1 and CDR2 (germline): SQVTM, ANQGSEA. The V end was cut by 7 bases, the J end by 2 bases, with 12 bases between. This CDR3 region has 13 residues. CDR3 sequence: CSAVAGAYNEQFF. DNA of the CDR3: TGCAGCGCAGTAGCAGGAGCCTACAATGAGCAGTTCTTC.

The CDR3 reads CASSPRQGAHPYEQYF. The CDR3 nucleotides read TGTGCCAGCAGCCCCCGTCAGGGGGCACATCCCTACGAGCAGTACTTC. This chain uses TRBV7-2 with TRBJ2-7, with 8 bases that match TRBD1. CDR1 and CDR2 (germline): SGHTA, FQGNSA. With 5 bases clipped from V and 2 bases from J, the junction kept 11 bases outside the gene matches. The CDR3 totals 16 residues. The full variable domain, rest sourced from reference TRBV7-2 and TRBJ2-7, is GAGVSQSPSNKVTEKGKDVELRCDPISGHTALYWYRQSLGQGLEFLIYFQGNSAPDKSGLPSDRFSAERTGGSVSTLTIQRTQQEDSAVYLCASSPRQGAHPYEQYFGPGTRLTVT.

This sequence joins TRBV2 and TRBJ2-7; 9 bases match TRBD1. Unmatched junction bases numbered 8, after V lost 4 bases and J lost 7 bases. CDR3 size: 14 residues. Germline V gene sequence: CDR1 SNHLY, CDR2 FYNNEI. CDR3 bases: TGTGCCAGCAGTGGTTGGGACAGGGCCCCGGAGCAGTACTTC. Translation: CASSGWDRAPEQYF. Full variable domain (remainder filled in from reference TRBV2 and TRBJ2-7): EPEVTQTPSHQVTQMGQEVILRCVPISNHLYFYWYRQILGQKVEFLVSFYNNEISEKSEIFDDQFSVERPDGSNFTLKIRSTKLEDSAMYFCASSGWDRAPEQYFGPGTRLTVT.

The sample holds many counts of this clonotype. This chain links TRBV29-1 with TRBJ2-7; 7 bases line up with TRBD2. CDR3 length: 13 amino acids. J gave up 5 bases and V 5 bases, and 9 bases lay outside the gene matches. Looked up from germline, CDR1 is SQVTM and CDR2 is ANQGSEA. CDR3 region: CSVSGTLMDEQYF. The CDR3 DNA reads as TGCAGCGTTAGCGGGACGTTAATGGACGAGCAGTACTTC.

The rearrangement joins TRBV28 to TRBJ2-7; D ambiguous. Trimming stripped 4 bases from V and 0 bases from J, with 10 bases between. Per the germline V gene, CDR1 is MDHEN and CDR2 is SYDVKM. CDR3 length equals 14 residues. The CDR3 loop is CASSSGLFSYEQYF. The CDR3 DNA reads TGTGCCAGCAGTTCTGGTCTCTTCTCCTACGAGCAGTACTTC.

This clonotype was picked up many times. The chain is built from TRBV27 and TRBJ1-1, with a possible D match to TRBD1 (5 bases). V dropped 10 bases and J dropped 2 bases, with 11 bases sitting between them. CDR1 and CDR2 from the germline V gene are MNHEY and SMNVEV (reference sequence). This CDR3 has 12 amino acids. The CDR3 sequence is CATGRGNTEAFF. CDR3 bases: TGTGCCACCGGGAGGGGTAACACTGAAGCTTTCTTT.

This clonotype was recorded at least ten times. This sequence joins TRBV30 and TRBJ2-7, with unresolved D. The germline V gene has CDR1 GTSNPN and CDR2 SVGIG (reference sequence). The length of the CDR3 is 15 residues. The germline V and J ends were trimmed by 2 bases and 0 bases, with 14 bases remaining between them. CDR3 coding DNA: TGTGCCTGGAGTCCCCCCCGGACGGGCTCCTACGAGCAGTACGTC. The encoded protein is CAWSPPRTGSYEQYV.

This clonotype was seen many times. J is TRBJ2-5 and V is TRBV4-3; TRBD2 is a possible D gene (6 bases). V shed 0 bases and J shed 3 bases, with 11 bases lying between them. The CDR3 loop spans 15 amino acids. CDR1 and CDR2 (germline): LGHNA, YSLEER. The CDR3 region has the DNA TGCGCCAGCAGCCAAGATCTTCGGGAGAAAGAGACCCAGTACTTC. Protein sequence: CASSQDLREKETQYF.

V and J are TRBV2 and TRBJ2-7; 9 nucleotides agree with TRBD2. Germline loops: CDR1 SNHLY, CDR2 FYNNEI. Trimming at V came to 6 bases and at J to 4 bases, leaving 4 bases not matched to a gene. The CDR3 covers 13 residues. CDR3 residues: CASRPGLAYEQYV. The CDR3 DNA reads TGTGCCAGCAGACCGGGACTAGCTTACGAGCAGTACGTC.

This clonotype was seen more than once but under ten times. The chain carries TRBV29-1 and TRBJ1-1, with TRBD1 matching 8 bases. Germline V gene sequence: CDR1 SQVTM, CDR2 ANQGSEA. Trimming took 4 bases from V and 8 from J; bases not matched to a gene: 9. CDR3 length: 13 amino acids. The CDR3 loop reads CSVAGQVGDEAFF. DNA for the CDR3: TGCAGCGTTGCGGGACAGGTGGGGGACGAAGCTTTCTTT. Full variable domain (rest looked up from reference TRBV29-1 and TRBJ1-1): SAVISQKPSRDICQRGTSLTIQCQVDSQVTMMFWYRQQPGQSLTLIATANQGSEATYESGFVIDKFPISRPNLTFSTLTVSNMSPEDSSIYLCSVAGQVGDEAFFGQGTRLTVV.

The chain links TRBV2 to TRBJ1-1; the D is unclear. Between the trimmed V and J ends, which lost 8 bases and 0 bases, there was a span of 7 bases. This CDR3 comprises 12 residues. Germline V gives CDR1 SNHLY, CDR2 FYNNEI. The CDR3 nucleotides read TGTGCCAGCTCTGGCTTGAACACTGAAGCTTTCTTT. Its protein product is CASSGLNTEAFF.

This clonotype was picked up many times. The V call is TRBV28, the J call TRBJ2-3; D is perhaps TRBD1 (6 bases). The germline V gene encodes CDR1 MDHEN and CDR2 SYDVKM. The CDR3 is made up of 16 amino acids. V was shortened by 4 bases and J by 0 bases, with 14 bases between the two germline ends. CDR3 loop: CASSSMGAYSTDTQYF. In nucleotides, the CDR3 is TGTGCCAGCAGTTCGATGGGGGCGTATAGCACAGATACGCAGTATTTT.

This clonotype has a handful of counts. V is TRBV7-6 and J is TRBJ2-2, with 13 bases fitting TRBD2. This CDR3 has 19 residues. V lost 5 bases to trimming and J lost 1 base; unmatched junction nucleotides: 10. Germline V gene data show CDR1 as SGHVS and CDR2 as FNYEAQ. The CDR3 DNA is TGTGCCAGCAGCCCCACCCTACTAGCGGGAGGGTTGAACACCGGGGAGCTGTTTTTT. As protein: CASSPTLLAGGLNTGELFF.

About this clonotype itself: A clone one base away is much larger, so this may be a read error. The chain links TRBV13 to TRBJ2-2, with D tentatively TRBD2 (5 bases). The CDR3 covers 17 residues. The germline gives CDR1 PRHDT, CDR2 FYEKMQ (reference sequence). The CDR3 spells CASSLVTWASYTEELFF. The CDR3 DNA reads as TGTGCCAGCAGCTTAGTCACATGGGCTAGCTACACCGAGGAGCTGTTTTTT.

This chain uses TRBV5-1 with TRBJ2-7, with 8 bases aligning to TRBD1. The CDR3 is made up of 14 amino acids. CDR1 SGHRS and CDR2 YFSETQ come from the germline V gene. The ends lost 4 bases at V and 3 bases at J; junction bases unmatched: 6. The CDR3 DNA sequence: TGCGCCAGCAGCCTGGCTGGACAGGGCTACGAGCAGTACGTC. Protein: CASSLAGQGYEQYV.

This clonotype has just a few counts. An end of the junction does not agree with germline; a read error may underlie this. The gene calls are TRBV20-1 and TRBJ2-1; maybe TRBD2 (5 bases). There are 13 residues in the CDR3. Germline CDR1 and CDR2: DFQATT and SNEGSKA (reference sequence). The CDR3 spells CSARGPSVDEQFF. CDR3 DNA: TGCAGTGCCAGAGGGCCTAGTGTTGATGAGCAGTTCTTC.

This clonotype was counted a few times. CDR3 amino acids: CASSPDHRGVYTEAFF. The CDR3, as DNA: TGTGCCAGCAGTCCCGATCACAGGGGTGTCTACACTGAAGCTTTCTTT. This sequence joins TRBV12-3 or TRBV12-4 and TRBJ1-1, with TRBD1 matching over 7 bases. Losses at the gene ends were 5 bases for V and 3 bases for J; bases not matched to a gene: 12. The CDR3 extends over 16 amino acids.

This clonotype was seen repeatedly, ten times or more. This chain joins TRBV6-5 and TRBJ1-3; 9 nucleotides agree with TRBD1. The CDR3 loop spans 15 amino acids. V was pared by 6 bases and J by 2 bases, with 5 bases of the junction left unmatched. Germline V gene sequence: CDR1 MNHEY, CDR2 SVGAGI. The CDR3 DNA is TGTGCCAGCAGCGTGAGGGACAGGGCTGGAAACACCATATATTTT. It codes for CASSVRDRAGNTIYF.

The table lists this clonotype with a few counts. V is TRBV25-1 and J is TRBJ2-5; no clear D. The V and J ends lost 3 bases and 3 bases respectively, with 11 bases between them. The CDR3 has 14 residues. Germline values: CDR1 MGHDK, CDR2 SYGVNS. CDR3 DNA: TGTGCCAGCAGTGACCTAGTCGAAGAAGAGACCCAGTACTTC. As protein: CASSDLVEEETQYF.

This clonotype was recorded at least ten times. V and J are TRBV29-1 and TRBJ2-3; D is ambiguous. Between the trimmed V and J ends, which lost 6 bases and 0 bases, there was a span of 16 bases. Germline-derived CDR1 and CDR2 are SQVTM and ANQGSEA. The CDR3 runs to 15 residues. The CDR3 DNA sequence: TGCAGCGTAACCGGGTCCTGGTCTAGCACAGATACGCAGTATTTT. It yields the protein CSVTGSWSSTDTQYF.